The clone carrying this T cell receptor beta chain has a count of ten or more. Its antigen is not known. These data are taken from a study of breast tumors, draining lymph nodes, adjacent tissues. Study results and limitations: Data only fit, rather than demonstrated, lymph node origin of most tumor T cells. Luminal-like breast cancer showed significantly higher tumor–nontumor repertoire similarity than basal-like. Compared with lymph nodes, tumors were less diverse; compared with nontumor tissue, more.

V was clipped by 2 bases and J by 4 bases; unmatched bases: 6. The CDR3 covers 16 residues. CDR1 SGDLS and CDR2 YYNGEE come from the germline V gene. MiXCR, applied by TCRdb to the multiplex PCR reads, yields one record per CDR3 protein. The sample includes 180,000 or so distinct CDR3 sequences, more than 25% of them seen just once. The lymph nodes were axillary draining lymph nodes from breast cancer patients. Sequencing used axillary lymph node tissue. The TCR originated in a female donor with breast cancer. Some clones in this sample may be carry-over from other donors' samples. The chain carries TRBV9 and TRBJ2-1; TRBD2 agrees at 10 bases. The CDR3 protein is CASSVPLAGRYNEQFF. DNA of the CDR3: TGTGCCAGCAGCGTTCCACTAGCGGGACGGTACAATGAGCAGTTCTTC.